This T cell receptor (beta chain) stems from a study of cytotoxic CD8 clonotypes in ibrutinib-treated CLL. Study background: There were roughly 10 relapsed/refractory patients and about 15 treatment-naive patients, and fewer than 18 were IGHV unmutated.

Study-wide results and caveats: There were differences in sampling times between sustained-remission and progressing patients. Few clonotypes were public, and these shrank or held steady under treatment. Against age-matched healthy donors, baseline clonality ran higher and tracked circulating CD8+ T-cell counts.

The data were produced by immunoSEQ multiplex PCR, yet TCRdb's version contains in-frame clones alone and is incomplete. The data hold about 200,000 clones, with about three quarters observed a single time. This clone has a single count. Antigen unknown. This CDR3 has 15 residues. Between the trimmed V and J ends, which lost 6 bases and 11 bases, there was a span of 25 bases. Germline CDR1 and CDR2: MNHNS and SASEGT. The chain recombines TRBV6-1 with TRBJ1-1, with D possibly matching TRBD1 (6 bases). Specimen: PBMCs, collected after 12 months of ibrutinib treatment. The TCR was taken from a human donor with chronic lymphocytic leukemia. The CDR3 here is CASSVTQGFPKGAFF. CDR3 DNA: TGTGCCAGCAGCGTAACACAGGGCTTTCCGAAGGGGGCTTTCTTT.